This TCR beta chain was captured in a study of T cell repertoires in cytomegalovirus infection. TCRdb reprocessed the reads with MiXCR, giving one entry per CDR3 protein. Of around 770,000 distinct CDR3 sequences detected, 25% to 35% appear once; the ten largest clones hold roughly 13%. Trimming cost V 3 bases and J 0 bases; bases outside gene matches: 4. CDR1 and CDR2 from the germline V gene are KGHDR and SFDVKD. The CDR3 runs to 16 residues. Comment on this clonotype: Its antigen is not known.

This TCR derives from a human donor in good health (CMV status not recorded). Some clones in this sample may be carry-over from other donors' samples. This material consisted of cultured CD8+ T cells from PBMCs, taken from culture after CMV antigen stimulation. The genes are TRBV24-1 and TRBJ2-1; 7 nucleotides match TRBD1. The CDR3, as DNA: TGTGCCACCAGTGATGACCGGGACAGCTCCTACAATGAGCAGTTCTTC. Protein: CATSDDRDSSYNEQFF.